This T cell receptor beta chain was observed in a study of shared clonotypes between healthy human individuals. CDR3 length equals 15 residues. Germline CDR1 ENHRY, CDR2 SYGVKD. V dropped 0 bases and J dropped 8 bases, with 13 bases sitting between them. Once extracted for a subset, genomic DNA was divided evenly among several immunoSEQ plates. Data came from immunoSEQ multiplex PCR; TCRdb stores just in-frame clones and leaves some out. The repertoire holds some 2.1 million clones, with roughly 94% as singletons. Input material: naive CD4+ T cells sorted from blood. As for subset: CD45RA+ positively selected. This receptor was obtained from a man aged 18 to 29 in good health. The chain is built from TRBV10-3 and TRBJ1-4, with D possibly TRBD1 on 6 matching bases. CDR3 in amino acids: CAISESGQGREKLFF. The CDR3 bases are TGTGCCATCAGTGAGTCGGGCCAGGGGCGCGAAAAACTGTTTTTT.